The rows below give T cell receptor beta chains drawn from one sample of a study of molecular identifiers for immune sequencing clone quantification. TCRdb re-analysed the PCR reads in MiXCR, keeping a single row per CDR3 protein. The data show approximately 590,000 distinct CDR3 sequences, with 25% seen just once and 0.78% held by the top ten. Input material: naive CD8+ T cells from blood, with Jurkat cell RNA spiked in. All receptors derive from a human donor in good health. Some libraries in this study had Jurkat cell RNA spiked in. CDR3s include the opening cysteine and the closing phenylalanine or tryptophan. The order of the fields is J gene, clone size, D gene, V gene, CDR3 DNA, CDR3 protein. A D gene is named only where the DNA matches it firmly. Expanded clones are given a class, and other clones once, few, many or no size at all.

J: TRBJ2-5; size: NA; D: TRBD1; V: TRBV7-9; DNA: TGTGCCAGCAGCTGGGACAGGGGAGAGACCCAGTACTTC; CDR3: CASSWDRGETQYF
J: TRBJ2-5; size: many; D: NA; V: TRBV6-2/TRBV6-3; DNA: TGTGCCAGCAGCCCCCCCGTGGGGGAGACCCAGTACTTC; CDR3: CASSPPVGETQYF
J: TRBJ2-7; size: many; D: TRBD1; V: TRBV5-1; DNA: TGCGCCAGCAGCTCGACAGGGGGCGAATCCTCCTACGAGCAGTACTTC; CDR3: CASSSTGGESSYEQYF
J: TRBJ2-7; size: NA; D: TRBD2; V: TRBV7-9; DNA: TGTGTCAGCAGCTTAAGGGGGGGGACTAGCGGGCCCTCCTACGAGCAGTACTTC; CDR3: CVSSLRGGTSGPSYEQYF
J: TRBJ2-1; size: NA; D: NA; V: TRBV29-1; DNA: TGCAGCGCTGAGGGTCTAACGTCCCAGTTCTTC; CDR3: CSAEGLTSQFF
J: TRBJ1-5; size: many; D: NA; V: TRBV12-3/TRBV12-4; DNA: TGTGCCAGCAGGATAGGGGGTAGCAATCAGCCCCAGCATTTT; CDR3: CASRIGGSNQPQHF
J: TRBJ2-1; size: many; D: TRBD1; V: TRBV6-5; DNA: TGTGCCAGCAGTTACGGACAGGCCTACAATGAGCAGTTCTTC; CDR3: CASSYGQAYNEQFF
J: TRBJ2-1; size: many; D: TRBD2; V: TRBV11-3; DNA: TGTGCCAGCAGCCTCACTAGCGGGGCGAGCTACAATGAGCAGTTCTTC; CDR3: CASSLTSGASYNEQFF
J: TRBJ2-5; size: many; D: TRBD2; V: TRBV9; DNA: TGTGCCAGCAGCGGAACCGGGACTAGGCAAGAGACCCAGTACTTC; CDR3: CASSGTGTRQETQYF
J: TRBJ1-5; size: many; D: NA; V: TRBV28; DNA: TGTGCCAGCAGTTCCTTGACCCTGGGCGGCAATCAGCCCCAGCATTTT; CDR3: CASSSLTLGGNQPQHF
J: TRBJ2-2; size: many; D: NA; V: TRBV6-5; DNA: TGTGCCAGCAGTTACATCGCTAGCGGGGAGCTGTTTTTT; CDR3: CASSYIASGELFF
J: TRBJ1-6; size: NA; D: TRBD1; V: TRBV2; DNA: TGTGCCAGCAGTCCGGACAGGGGGCTTTCACCCCTCCACTTT; CDR3: CASSPDRGLSPLHF
J: TRBJ2-7; size: NA; D: NA; V: TRBV30; DNA: TGTGCCTGGAGTGTTTTTAGGGGTGCTACCTACGAGCAGTACTTC; CDR3: CAWSVFRGATYEQYF
J: TRBJ2-3; size: many; D: NA; V: TRBV21-1; DNA: TGTGCCAGCAGCAAAGGTGTTTTAGGGACAATCGGTCCGTCAGATACGCAGTATTTT; CDR3: CASSKGVLGTIGPSDTQYF
J: TRBJ2-7; size: NA; D: NA; V: TRBV28; DNA: TGTGCCAGCAGAACCTCGGCAGTTGGACACCACGTTGGGATTTACGAGCAGTACTTC; CDR3: CASRTSAVGHHVGIYEQYF
J: TRBJ2-2; size: NA; D: NA; V: TRBV29-1; DNA: TGCAGCGTTGAAGATAGGGGACGGACCAACACCGGGGAGCCGTTTTTT; CDR3: CSVEDRGRTNTGEPFF
J: TRBJ2-2; size: NA; D: NA; V: TRBV11-2; DNA: TGTGCCAGCAGCCCTGGGGTGCGGGCAGACCCCATATTGTTTTTT; CDR3: CASSPGVRADPILFF
J: TRBJ2-7; size: few; D: NA; V: TRBV5-3; DNA: TGTGCCAGAAGCTTCCCGGGGGGCCAGTACGAGCAGTACTTC; CDR3: CARSFPGGQYEQYF
J: TRBJ2-3; size: few; D: NA; V: TRBV7-2; DNA: TGTGCCAGCAGTTGGCGGGGTGGCACAGATACGCAGTATTTT; CDR3: CASSWRGGTDTQYF
J: TRBJ1-4; size: NA; D: NA; V: TRBV27; DNA: TGTGCCAGCAGAGCGGGACTCTCGGGAGAAAAACTGTTTTTT; CDR3: CASRAGLSGEKLFF
J: TRBJ2-5; size: few; D: NA; V: TRBV7-4; DNA: TGTGCCAGCAGCCGATGCAAAATTCGGGAAAACCTGTACCAAGAGACCCAGTACTTC; CDR3: CASSRCKIRENLYQETQYF
J: TRBJ2-7; size: few; D: NA; V: TRBV24-1; DNA: TGTGCCACCAGTGATTTGGGCACGTCGGACGGGCAGTACTTC; CDR3: CATSDLGTSDGQYF
J: TRBJ1-4; size: NA; D: TRBD1; V: TRBV7-6; DNA: TGTGCCAGCAGCGTCCGCGTGGACAGGGGGAATGAAAAACTGTTTTTT; CDR3: CASSVRVDRGNEKLFF
J: TRBJ2-5; size: NA; D: NA; V: TRBV6-2/TRBV6-3; DNA: TGTGCCAGCAGACCCGGGACCATAAAAGAGACCCAGTACTTC; CDR3: CASRPGTIKETQYF
J: TRBJ2-7; size: many; D: NA; V: TRBV6-5; DNA: TGTGCCAGCAGTTACTCGGGACCAACCACCTACGAGCAGTACTTC; CDR3: CASSYSGPTTYEQYF
J: TRBJ1-1; size: many; D: NA; V: TRBV28; DNA: TGTGCCAGCAGCCAACTTATGACAGGCTATTATCAAATGAACACTGAAGCTTTCTTT; CDR3: CASSQLMTGYYQMNTEAFF
J: TRBJ1-5; size: many; D: NA; V: TRBV7-6; DNA: TGTGCCAGCAGCTTAGCGTTAGAGCTACCGGATCAGCCCCAGCATTTT; CDR3: CASSLALELPDQPQHF
J: TRBJ1-4; size: NA; D: NA; V: TRBV6-2/TRBV6-3; DNA: TGTGCCAGCAGCACCCTCGGACAGAAGAATGAAAAACTGTTTTTT; CDR3: CASSTLGQKNEKLFF